The T cell receptor beta chain under discussion was sequenced for a study of blood T cell repertoires in COVID-19 (dated by TCRdb to about 2020). Study-wide context: Collaborator samples came from the United States, Italy and Spain and covered acute and convalescent phases of COVID-19. Sample metadata almost always included a de-identified subject ID, COVID-19 status, age in years and sex. The material from the prospective study consisted of cDNA or gDNA derived from T cells, B-cell-depleted T cells, or PBMCs. Samples were obtained from the ongoing ImmuneRACE study (first 160 participants) and from about 1,300 subjects provided by 6 global collaborators. Deeply sampled blood TCRbeta repertoires from subjects exposed to, actively infected with, or recovered from COVID-19 were included in the dataset. The repertoires were made available in a free public database intended to serve as a resource for research on the immune response to SARS-CoV-2. Where HLA class I and class II types were available, the types were taken from metadata supplied by the sample provider, not from assay-based typing. What the study reported, not specific to this receptor: The amount of clinical and demographic metadata varied by source and participant and was provided uncurated.

One collaborating source in Seattle enrolled patients while the patients were actively infected and followed the patients over time throughout the course of disease. Each collaborating institution followed its own protocols to collect whole blood in K2EDTA tubes. For TCRbeta analysis, collaborators shipped samples as frozen whole blood, isolated PBMCs, or DNA extracted from either of those sample types. TCRbeta CDR3 regions were amplified from genomic DNA using the immunoSEQ Assay, a bias-controlled multiplex PCR. Under the source paper's analysis protocol: Within the assay, amplification of reference gene primers was used to estimate how many nucleated cells each sample contained. To quantify the absolute abundance of each unique TCRbeta CDR3 rearrangement, sequence reads were collapsed and filtered. For each sample, productive Simpson clonality was calculated as the square root of Simpson's diversity index over productive rearrangements. TCRdb mirrors the immuneACCESS table, restricted to in-frame sequences. Some clones are absent from its copies; in checked studies, under half trace to an unresolved V gene, and the reason for the others is unknown. V, J and clone size are those of that table, while D and trimming were read from the DNA. The sample has approximately 330,000 clones on record, almost 90% of them singletons. The ten most abundant clones make up about 1% of the sample.

A note on this clone: The antigen it binds to is not known. No base-level quality is on record; no much larger clone is a single base apart.

The CDR3 has 15 amino acids, counting the end cysteine and phenylalanine. Just CDR3 DNA is preserved here, 45 bases in frame from base 1. V was cut back by 0 bases and J by 0 bases, leaving a gap of 8 bases between them. Based on the germline V gene, the CDR1 and CDR2 sequences are SGHTA and FQGNSA. The sequence is built from TRBV7-2 and TRBJ1-1; D gene: possibly TRBD1, on 5 matching bases. Specimen: peripheral blood. This clonotype was obtained from a woman between 40 and 50 years old with COVID-19, enrolled during active disease. CDR3 protein: CASSLAGGLNTEAFF. The nucleotides are TGTGCCAGCAGCTTAGCGGGGGGTTTGAACACTGAAGCTTTCTTT.